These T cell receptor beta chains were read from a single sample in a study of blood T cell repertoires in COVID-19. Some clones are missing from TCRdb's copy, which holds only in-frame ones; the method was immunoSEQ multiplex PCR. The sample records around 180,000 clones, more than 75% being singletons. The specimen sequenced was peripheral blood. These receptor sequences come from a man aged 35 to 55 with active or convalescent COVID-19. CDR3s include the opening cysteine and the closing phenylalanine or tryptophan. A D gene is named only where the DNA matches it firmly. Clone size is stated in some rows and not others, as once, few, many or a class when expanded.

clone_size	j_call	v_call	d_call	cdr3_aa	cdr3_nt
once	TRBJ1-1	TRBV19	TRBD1	CASSSIQGENTEAFF	TGTGCCAGTAGTTCAATACAGGGGGAGAACACTGAAGCTTTCTTT
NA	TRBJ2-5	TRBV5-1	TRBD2	CASSLVAGGPETQYF	TGCGCCAGCAGCTTAGTTGCGGGGGGGCCAGAGACCCAGTACTTC
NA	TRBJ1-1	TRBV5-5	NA	CASSFQGTQLTEAFF	TGTGCCAGCAGCTTCCAGGGCACGCAACTCACTGAAGCTTTCTTT
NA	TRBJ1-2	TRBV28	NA	CASSSNLYPSGKLNGYTF	TGTGCCAGCAGTTCCAACTTATACCCCTCAGGGAAATTAAATGGCTACACCTTC
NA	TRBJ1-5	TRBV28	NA	CASSARVFGSQPQHF	TGTGCCAGCAGTGCCAGGGTTTTCGGGAGTCAGCCCCAGCATTTT
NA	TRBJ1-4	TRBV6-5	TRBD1	CASSRDRVSEKLFF	TGTGCCAGCAGCCGGGACAGGGTCAGCGAAAAACTGTTTTTT
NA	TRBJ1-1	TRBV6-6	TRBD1	CASSYPTGVNTEAFF	TGTGCCAGCAGTTACCCGACAGGGGTGAACACTGAAGCTTTCTTT
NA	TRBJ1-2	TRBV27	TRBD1	CASSGTGFRGYTF	TGTGCCAGCAGTGGGACAGGGTTTCGCGGCTACACCTTC
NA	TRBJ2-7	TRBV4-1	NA	CASSQGLSSYEQYF	TGCGCCAGCAGCCAGGGGCTGAGCTCCTACGAGCAGTACTTC
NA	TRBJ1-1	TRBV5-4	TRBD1	CASSLRQGSEKAFF	TGTGCCAGCAGCTTGAGACAGGGATCGGAAAAAGCTTTCTTT
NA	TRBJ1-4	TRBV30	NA	CAWSDGTQNEKLFF	TGTGCCTGGAGCGACGGGACTCAAAATGAAAAACTGTTTTTT
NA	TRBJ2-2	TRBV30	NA	CAWGQTNTGELFF	TGTGCATGGGGTCAGACGAACACCGGGGAGCTGTTTTTT
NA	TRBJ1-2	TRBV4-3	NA	CASSQDRGRNYGYTF	TGCGCCAGCAGCCAAGATAGGGGCAGGAACTATGGCTACACCTTC
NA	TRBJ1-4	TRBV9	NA	CASNPPGYEKLFF	TGTGCCAGCAACCCCCCAGGGTACGAAAAACTGTTTTTT
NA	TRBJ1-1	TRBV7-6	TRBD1	CASSQDRGDMNTEAFF	TGTGCCAGCAGCCAGGACAGGGGAGATATGAACACTGAAGCTTTCTTT
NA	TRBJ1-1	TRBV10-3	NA	CAIRRRDSGSPEAFF	TGTGCCATCAGAAGACGGGACTCCGGAAGCCCTGAAGCTTTCTTT
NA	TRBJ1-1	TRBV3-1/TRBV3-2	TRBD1	CASSRTGPAFF	TGTGCCAGCAGCCGGACAGGGCCGGCTTTCTTT
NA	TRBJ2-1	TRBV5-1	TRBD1	CASSPDRSPYNEQFF	TGCGCCAGCAGCCCGGACAGGAGCCCCTACAATGAGCAGTTCTTC
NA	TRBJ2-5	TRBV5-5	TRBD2	CASSFVGQRGETQYF	TGTGCCAGCAGCTTTGTTGGACAGCGGGGGGAGACCCAGTACTTC
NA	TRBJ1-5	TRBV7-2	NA	CASSLGASSGGNQPQHF	TGTGCCAGCAGCTTAGGGGCCAGTTCGGGAGGCAATCAGCCCCAGCATTTT
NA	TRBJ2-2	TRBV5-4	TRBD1	CASSLGGQGGSGELFF	TGTGCCAGCAGCTTGGGGGGACAGGGTGGTTCCGGGGAGCTGTTTTTT
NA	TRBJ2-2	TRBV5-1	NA	CASSKDRNGELFF	TGCGCCAGCAGCAAAGACAGGAACGGGGAGCTGTTTTTT
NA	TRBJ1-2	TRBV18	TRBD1	CASSAQTGVGYGYTF	TGTGCCAGCTCGGCCCAGACAGGGGTTGGCTATGGCTACACCTTC
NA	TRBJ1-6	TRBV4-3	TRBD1	CASSQDYFRDRDSPLHF	TGCGCCAGCAGCCAAGATTATTTCCGGGACAGAGATTCACCCCTCCACTTT
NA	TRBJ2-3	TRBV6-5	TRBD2	CASGGLAENTQYF	TGTGCCAGCGGAGGACTAGCGGAAAATACGCAGTATTTT
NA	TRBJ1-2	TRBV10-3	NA	CAISESAGNYGYTF	TGTGCCATCAGTGAGTCTGCAGGCAACTATGGCTACACCTTC
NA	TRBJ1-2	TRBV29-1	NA	CSVDDRLYGYTF	TGCAGCGTTGATGACAGACTCTATGGCTACACCTTC
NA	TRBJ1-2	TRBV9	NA	CASSVDFSMEPRGYTF	TGTGCCAGCAGCGTAGATTTTTCGATGGAACCTAGGGGCTACACCTTC
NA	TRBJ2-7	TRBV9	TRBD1	CASSPAPGQGYEQYF	TGTGCCAGCAGCCCAGCCCCGGGACAGGGGTACGAGCAGTACTTC
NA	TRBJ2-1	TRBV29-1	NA	CSVEARFHNEQFF	TGCAGCGTTGAAGCTAGGTTCCACAATGAGCAGTTCTTC
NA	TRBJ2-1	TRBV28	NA	CASSFRTSFSYNEQFF	TGTGCCAGCAGTTTCCGTACTAGTTTCTCCTACAATGAGCAGTTCTTC
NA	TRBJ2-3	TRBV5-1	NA	CASSLVSRGATDTQYF	TGCGCCAGCAGCTTGGTATCTCGGGGGGCGACAGATACGCAGTATTTT
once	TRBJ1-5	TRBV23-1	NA	CASSQPDRKIQYQPQHF	TGCGCCAGCAGTCAACCCGACAGAAAGATTCAATACCAGCCCCAGCATTTT
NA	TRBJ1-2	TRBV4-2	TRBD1	CASSQGDRDHTGYTF	TGTGCCAGCAGCCAAGGGGACAGGGATCACACTGGCTACACCTTC
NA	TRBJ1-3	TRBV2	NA	CASSSRAGNTIYF	TGTGCCAGCAGTTCCCGGGCTGGAAACACCATATATTTT
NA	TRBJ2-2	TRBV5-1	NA	CASSLDSFNTGELFF	TGCGCCAGCAGCTTGGACAGCTTTAACACCGGGGAGCTGTTTTTT
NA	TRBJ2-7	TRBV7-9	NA	CASSGPPGHKTYEQYF	TGTGCCAGCAGCGGACCCCCGGGACATAAAACCTACGAGCAGTACTTC
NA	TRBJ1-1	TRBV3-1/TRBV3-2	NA	CASSQNHWNTEAFF	TGTGCCAGCAGCCAGAATCACTGGAACACTGAAGCTTTCTTT
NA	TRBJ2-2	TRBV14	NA	CASSQAMNSPGELFF	TGTGCCAGCAGCCAAGCGATGAACTCACCCGGGGAGCTGTTTTTT
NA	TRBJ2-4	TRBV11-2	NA	CASSLVGTPTLLAKNIQYF	TGTGCCAGCAGCTTAGTTGGGACACCTACTCTTCTAGCCAAAAACATTCAGTACTTC
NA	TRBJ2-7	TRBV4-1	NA	CASSPSGGSYEQYF	TGCGCCAGCAGCCCCTCCGGAGGCTCCTACGAGCAGTACTTC
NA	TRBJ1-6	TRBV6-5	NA	CASSLSKGSPLHF	TGTGCCAGCAGTTTGTCTAAGGGGTCACCCCTCCACTTT
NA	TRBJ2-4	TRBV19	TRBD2	CASSIGGSGGLNIQYF	TGTGCCAGTAGTATAGGTGGTAGCGGGGGGCTAAACATTCAGTACTTC
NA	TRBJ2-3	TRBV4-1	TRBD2	CASSRGLAGITDTQYF	TGCGCCAGCAGCCGAGGACTAGCGGGGATCACAGATACGCAGTATTTT
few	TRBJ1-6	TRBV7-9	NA	CASSPISGNSPLHF	TGTGCCAGCAGCCCGATATCGGGTAATTCACCCCTCCACTTT
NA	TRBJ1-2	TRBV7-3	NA	CASSSSGQGYDGYTF	TGTGCCAGCAGCTCCAGCGGTCAGGGGTATGATGGCTACACCTTC
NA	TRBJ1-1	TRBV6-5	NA	CASSYSTGGLNTEAFF	TGTGCCAGCAGTTACTCAACTGGGGGCTTGAACACTGAAGCTTTCTTT
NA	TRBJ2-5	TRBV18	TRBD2	CASSPIVSSGGTETQYF	TGTGCCAGCTCACCAATTGTGTCTAGCGGGGGGACGGAGACCCAGTACTTC
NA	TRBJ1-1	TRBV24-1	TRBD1	CATSDGQGTEAFF	TGTGCCACCAGTGACGGACAGGGCACTGAAGCTTTCTTT
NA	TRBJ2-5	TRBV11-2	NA	CASSYGSSLTQYF	TGTGCCAGCAGCTACGGGTCCTCCTTGACCCAGTACTTC
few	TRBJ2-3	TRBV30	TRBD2	CAWSIAGGPWTDTQYF	TGTGCCTGGAGTATAGCGGGGGGGCCTTGGACAGATACGCAGTATTTT
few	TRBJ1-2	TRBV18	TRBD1	CASSPRTGGDYDYGYTF	TGTGCCAGCTCACCAAGGACAGGGGGCGATTATGACTATGGCTACACCTTC
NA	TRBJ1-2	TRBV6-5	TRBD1	CASSYSRQGTNYGYTF	TGTGCCAGCAGTTACTCGAGACAGGGCACTAACTATGGCTACACCTTC
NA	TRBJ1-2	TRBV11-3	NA	CASRQERGVGYGYTF	TGTGCCAGCAGGCAGGAACGGGGTGTTGGCTATGGCTACACCTTC
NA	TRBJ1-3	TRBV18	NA	CASSPSGNGFLNTIYF	TGTGCCAGCTCACCATCGGGGAACGGGTTTCTAAACACCATATATTTT
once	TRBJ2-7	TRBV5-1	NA	CASSMDSYEQYF	TGCGCCAGCAGCATGGACAGCTACGAGCAGTACTTC
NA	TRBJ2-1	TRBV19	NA	CASSMGRGAALYNEQFF	TGTGCCAGTAGTATGGGCCGGGGGGCGGCCCTCTACAATGAGCAGTTCTTC
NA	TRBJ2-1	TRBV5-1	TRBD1	CASSSTGTAYNEQFF	TGCGCCAGCAGCTCCACCGGGACAGCATACAATGAGCAGTTCTTC
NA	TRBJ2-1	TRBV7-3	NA	CASSLTSQGQKFF	TGTGCCAGCAGCTTAACATCCCAGGGCCAGAAGTTCTTC